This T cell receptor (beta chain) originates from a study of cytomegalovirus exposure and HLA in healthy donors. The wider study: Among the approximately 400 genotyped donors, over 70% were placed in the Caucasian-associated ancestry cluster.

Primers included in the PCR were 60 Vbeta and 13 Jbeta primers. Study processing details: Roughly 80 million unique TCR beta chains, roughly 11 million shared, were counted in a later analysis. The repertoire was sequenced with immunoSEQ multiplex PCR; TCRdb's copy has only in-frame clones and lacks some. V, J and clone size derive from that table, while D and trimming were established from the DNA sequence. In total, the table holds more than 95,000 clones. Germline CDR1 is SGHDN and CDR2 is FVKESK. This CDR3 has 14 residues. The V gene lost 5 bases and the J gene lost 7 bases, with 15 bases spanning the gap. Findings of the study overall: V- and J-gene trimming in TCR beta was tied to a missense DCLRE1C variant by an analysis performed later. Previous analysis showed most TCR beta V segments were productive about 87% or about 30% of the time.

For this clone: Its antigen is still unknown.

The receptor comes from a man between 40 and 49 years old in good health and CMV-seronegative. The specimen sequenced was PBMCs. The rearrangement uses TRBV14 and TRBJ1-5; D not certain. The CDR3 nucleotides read TGTGCCAGCAGCGCGACGGGTTCCCGGCAGCCCCAGCATTTT. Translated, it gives CASSATGSRQPQHF.